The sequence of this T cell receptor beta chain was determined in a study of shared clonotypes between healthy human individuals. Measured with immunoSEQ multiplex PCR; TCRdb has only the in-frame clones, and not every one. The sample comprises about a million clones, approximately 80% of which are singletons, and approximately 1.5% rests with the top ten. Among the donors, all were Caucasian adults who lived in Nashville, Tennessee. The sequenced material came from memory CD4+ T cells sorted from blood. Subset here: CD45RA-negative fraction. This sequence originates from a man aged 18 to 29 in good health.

The CDR3 DNA reads as TGTGCCAGCAGCTTAGATCGCCAGGGCTTTGACTATGGCTACACCTTC. It yields the protein CASSLDRQGFDYGYTF. The chain recombines TRBV11-2 with TRBJ1-2, with D maybe TRBD1 (5 bases). CDR1 is SGHAT, CDR2 FQNNGV, per germline. The ends were cut back, 0 bases at V and 3 bases at J, with 14 bases in the middle. CDR3 length: 16 residues.